This T cell receptor beta chain was retrieved from a study of T cell responses to AZD1222 COVID-19 vaccine. Findings and caveats of the study: Donors, mostly white British, included more females; clonal diversity was possibly underestimated. Among vaccine-associated CD4 TCRs, coverage spanned spike, with dominance at 160-218 and 743-854.

About this clone itself: Antigen unknown.

The method was immunoSEQ multiplex PCR; TCRdb's version includes in-frame clones alone and lacks a portion of them. The sample lists 150,000 to 200,000 clones; roughly 92% were seen once. CDR1 is SGHTA, CDR2 FQGNSA, per germline. Trimming left V 3 bases short and J 5 bases short, with 11 bases between. The CDR3 spans 13 residues. This specimen consisted of peripheral blood, obtained on day 0 of AZD1222 vaccination. V gene TRBV7-2 combines with J gene TRBJ2-7, with D possibly TRBD1 on 6 matching bases. The receptor was derived from an adult in good health. As DNA, the CDR3 is TGTGCCAGCAGCTTGTCCCCAGGGGACGAGCAGTACTTC. It yields the protein CASSLSPGDEQYF.